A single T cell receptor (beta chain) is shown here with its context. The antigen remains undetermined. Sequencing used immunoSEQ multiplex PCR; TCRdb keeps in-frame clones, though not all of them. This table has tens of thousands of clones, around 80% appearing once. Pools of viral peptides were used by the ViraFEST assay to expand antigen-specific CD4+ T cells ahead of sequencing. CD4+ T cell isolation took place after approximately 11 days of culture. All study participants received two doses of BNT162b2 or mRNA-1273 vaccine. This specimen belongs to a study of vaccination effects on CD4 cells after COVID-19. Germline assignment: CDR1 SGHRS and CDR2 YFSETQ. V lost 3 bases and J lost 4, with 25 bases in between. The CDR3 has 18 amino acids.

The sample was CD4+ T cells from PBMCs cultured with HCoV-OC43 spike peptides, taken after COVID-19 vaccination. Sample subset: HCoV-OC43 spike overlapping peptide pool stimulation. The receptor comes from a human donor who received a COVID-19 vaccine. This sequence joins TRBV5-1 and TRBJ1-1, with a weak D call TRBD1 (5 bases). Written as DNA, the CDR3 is TGCGCCAGCAGCTCCCTTGGGCATTTTGGCAGGGCCAGCACTGAAGCTTTCTTT. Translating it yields CASSSLGHFGRASTEAFF.